Included here is one TCR beta chain sequence, with context. Its antigen is still unknown. J gave up 0 bases and V 4 bases, and 3 bases lay outside the gene matches. CDR1 is SGHAT, CDR2 FQNNGV, per germline. The CDR3 runs to 14 residues. Tagging with unique molecular identifiers was applied to individual cDNA molecules. TCRdb re-called the 5' RACE reads with MiXCR, one entry per CDR3 protein. The sample yields around 39,000 distinct CDR3 sequences, approximately 7.9% seen once. This specimen belongs to a study of early T cells in non-severe SARS-CoV-2 infection. At the level of the study: Sequencing used unsorted whole-blood bulk RNA, so chains lack pairing. The study's findings and limits: The study's VDJdb matching favored anti-spike CD8 responses and missed private and CD4 specificities.

The chain has TRBV11-2 and TRBJ2-7; TRBD1 matches 7 bases. The receptor was derived from an adult who was a healthcare worker with PCR-confirmed SARS-CoV-2 infection or an uninfected control (not recorded which). The source material was whole blood, sampled at baseline. The CDR3, as DNA: TGTGCCAGCAGCTGGGGACAGATCTCCTACGAGCAGTACTTC. Residues: CASSWGQISYEQYF. The variable domain in full, with the rest retrieved from reference TRBV11-2 and TRBJ2-7, is EAGVAQSPRYKIIEKRQSVAFWCNPISGHATLYWYQQILGQGPKLLIQFQNNGVVDDSQLPKDRFSAERLKGVDSTLKIQPAKLEDSAVYLCASSWGQISYEQYFGPGTRLTVT.